The 16 T cell receptor beta chains below come from one sample, sequenced in a study of patients and donors after allogeneic stem cell transplantation. TCRdb re-called the RT-PCR reads with MiXCR, one entry per CDR3 protein. The sample includes around 150,000 distinct CDR3 sequences, about two fifths of them seen just once. The sequencing sample was made of blood, either unsorted or a sorted T cell fraction (not recorded which). The receptors stem from a human donor who was either an allogeneic HSCT recipient or a stem cell or donor lymphocyte infusion donor (not recorded which). It is not recorded whose cells these are; they may come from a transplant donor.

V and J are TRBV7-6 and TRBJ1-3; D is uncertain. CDR3 size: 14 residues. V was trimmed by 0 bases and J by 0 bases, leaving 3 bases between them. In germline, CDR1 is SGHVS, CDR2 FNYEAQ. The CDR3 loop is CASSLAGSGNTIYF. The CDR3 coding sequence is TGTGCCAGCAGCTTAGCCGGCTCTGGAAACACCATATATTTT.

This chain connects TRBV20-1 to TRBJ2-1, with D perhaps matching TRBD1 (5 bases). The germline V gene has CDR1 DFQATT and CDR2 SNEGSKA (reference sequence). The CDR3 length is 15 residues. V shed 1 base and J shed 1 base, with 11 bases lying between them. The CDR3 DNA reads as TGCAGTGCTAGAGCCAGGGTTAGGTCCTACAATGAGCAGTTCTTC. Amino acid sequence: CSARARVRSYNEQFF.

The chain links TRBV4-2 to TRBJ1-1; no firm D call. The V end was cut by 7 bases, the J end by 8 bases, with 23 bases between. The CDR3 loop spans 15 amino acids. Germline V gives CDR1 LGHNA, CDR2 YNFKEQ. This CDR3 reads CASTETGSASLEAFF. The CDR3 DNA reads TGTGCCAGCACCGAGACTGGATCAGCATCCCTCGAAGCTTTCTTT.

The sample holds a few counts of this clonotype. This chain uses TRBV20-1 with TRBJ1-3; the D is unclear. This CDR3 contains 12 residues. Germline CDR1 DFQATT, CDR2 SNEGSKA (reference sequence). Trimming stripped 6 bases from V and 2 bases from J, with 8 bases between. The CDR3 sequence: CSAETPGNTIYF. CDR3 bases: TGCAGTGCCGAGACCCCTGGAAACACCATATATTTT.

This clonotype has just a few counts. The chain combines TRBV12-5 with TRBJ1-1, with a tentative D call TRBD1 (6 bases). The length of the CDR3 is 13 residues. V lost 0 bases to trimming and J lost 6 bases, with 8 bases between them. CDR1 and CDR2 from the germline V gene are LGHNT and FRNRAP. CDR3: CASGLVGGAEAFF. DNA for the CDR3: TGTGCTAGTGGTTTGGTAGGGGGGGCTGAAGCTTTCTTT.

This clonotype has more than one count but fewer than ten. The rearrangement joins TRBV12-3 or TRBV12-4 to TRBJ1-5; D is perhaps TRBD1 (5 bases). V shed 3 bases and J shed 1 base, with 13 bases lying between them. CDR3 size: 16 residues. CDR3 sequence: CASSLSGMKSNQPQHF. DNA of the CDR3: TGTGCCAGCAGTTTGTCAGGGATGAAAAGCAATCAGCCCCAGCATTTT.

The sample holds a few counts of this clonotype. This rearrangement joins TRBV7-8 to TRBJ1-5; no firm D call. With 2 bases removed from V and 6 bases from J, the gap between germline ends came to 8 bases. Germline loops: CDR1 SGHVS, CDR2 FQNEAQ. The CDR3 is 13 residues long. The CDR3 protein is CASSLSSIQPQHF. The CDR3 nucleotides are TGTGCCAGCAGCTTAAGTTCGATTCAGCCCCAGCATTTT.

V gene TRBV19 combines with J gene TRBJ1-2; 7 bases align to TRBD1. The V segment lost 9 bases and the J segment 3 bases; nucleotides outside the gene matches: 13. Germline V gene lookup returns CDR1 LNHDA and CDR2 SQIVND (reference sequence). The CDR3 is 15 residues long. CDR3: CASTFYSGTDYGYTF. The DNA of the CDR3 is TGTGCCAGCACCTTCTATTCCGGGACAGACTATGGCTACACCTTC. Drawing the rest from reference TRBV19 and TRBJ1-2, the complete variable domain is DGGITQSPKYLFRKEGQNVTLSCEQNLNHDAMYWYRQDPGQGLRLIYYSQIVNDFQKGDIAEGYSVSREKKESFPLTVTSAQKNPTAFYLCASTFYSGTDYGYTFGSGTRLTVV.

This rearrangement joins TRBV5-1 to TRBJ2-1; D not resolved. Trimming shortened V by 5 bases and J by 5 bases, and 8 bases separated the two germline ends. This CDR3 is built from 12 residues. Germline assignment: CDR1 SGHRS and CDR2 YFSETQ. CDR3 residues: CASRIQNNEQFF. The CDR3 DNA follows: TGCGCCAGCAGAATACAGAACAATGAGCAGTTCTTC.

J is TRBJ1-5 and V is TRBV27; D uncertain. This CDR3 spans 13 amino acids. Germline CDR1 MNHEY, CDR2 SMNVEV (reference sequence). With 6 bases removed from V and 5 bases from J, the gap between germline ends came to 11 bases. In DNA form, the CDR3 reads TGTGCCAGCAGCCCCCTAAGTCATCAGCCCCAGCATTTT. This translates into CASSPLSHQPQHF.

In its sample, this clonotype was seen a few times. The chain has TRBV4-2 and TRBJ1-1; D gene uncertain. V lost 0 bases and J lost 1, with 12 bases in between. The CDR3 has 16 residues. Germline lookup yields CDR1 LGHNA and CDR2 YNFKEQ. For the CDR3, the DNA is TGTGCCAGCAGCCAAGACGAACTGACGAGGAACACTGAAGCTTTCTTT. As protein: CASSQDELTRNTEAFF.

The chain combines TRBV7-9 with TRBJ2-5, with D possibly being TRBD1 or TRBD2 (5 bases each). From germline, CDR1 is SEHNR and CDR2 FQNEAQ (reference sequence). The ends were cut back, 1 base at V and 4 bases at J, with 13 bases in the middle. The CDR3 loop spans 15 amino acids. This CDR3 is CASSLEGRAGETQYF. In DNA form, the CDR3 reads TGTGCCAGCAGCTTAGAGGGCAGGGCGGGAGAGACCCAGTACTTC.

The chain uses TRBV3-1 and TRBJ2-2; the D gene is possibly TRBD2 (6 bases). Per germline, CDR1 LGHDT and CDR2 YNNKEL (reference sequence). V was shortened by 3 bases and J by 1 base, with 6 bases between the two germline ends. CDR3 length: 14 residues. CDR3 loop: CASSHGGNTGELFF. The CDR3 nucleotides read TGTGCCAGCAGCCACGGGGGGAACACCGGGGAGCTGTTTTTT.

The genes are TRBV7-9 and TRBJ2-2, with 12 bases fitting TRBD2. The CDR3 has 18 amino acids. V gave up 1 base and J gave up 1 base; unmatched junction bases: 4. The germline gives CDR1 SEHNR, CDR2 FQNEAQ (reference sequence). The CDR3 region is CASSLGLAGAWNTGELFF. The CDR3 nucleotides read TGTGCCAGCAGCTTAGGACTAGCGGGGGCGTGGAACACCGGGGAGCTGTTTTTT.

J is TRBJ2-7 and V is TRBV25-1; the D is unclear. This CDR3 region has 13 residues. Trimming stripped 1 base from V and 0 bases from J, with 4 bases between. CDR1 and CDR2 (germline): MGHDK, SYGVNS. The CDR3 reads CASSESTSYEQYF. The CDR3 DNA reads TGTGCCAGCAGTGAATCCACCTCCTACGAGCAGTACTTC.

This clonotype was seen only a few times. One junction end does not reproduce the germline sequence, and a read error may be involved. This rearrangement joins TRBV12-3 or TRBV12-4 to TRBJ1-5, with D hard to call. The CDR3 sequence is 13 residues long. The CDR3 region is CASSLGRNQPQHF. For the CDR3, the DNA is TGTGCCAGCAGCTTAGGTAGAAATCAGCCCCAGCATTTT.